These 24 T cell receptor beta chains originate from one sample sequenced in a study of blood T cell repertoires in COVID-19. TCRdb's table, derived via immunoSEQ multiplex PCR, lists solely in-frame clones and lacks some. The data hold under 200,000 clones, with about 80% observed a single time. The sequencing input was PBMCs or T cells enriched from blood (not recorded which). All receptors derive from a woman between 55 and 75 years old who had recovered from COVID-19.

The rearrangement links TRBV6-1 to TRBJ1-3, with 10 bases fitting TRBD1. Unmatched junction bases numbered 3, after V lost 3 bases and J lost 4 bases. CDR3 length equals 15 residues. CDR1 MNHNS and CDR2 SASEGT come from the germline V gene. CDR3 in DNA: TGTGCCAGCAGTGAGGACAGGGGGTCGGGAAACACCATATATTTT. As protein: CASSEDRGSGNTIYF.

The gene calls are TRBV4-1 and TRBJ2-5; possibly TRBD1 for D (6 bases). This CDR3 comprises 15 residues. Germline values: CDR1 MGHRA, CDR2 YSYEKL. The V gene lost 1 base and the J gene lost 1 base, with 10 bases spanning the gap. CDR3 sequence reads: CASSQVQGPQETQYF. The CDR3 nucleotides read TGCGCCAGCAGCCAAGTACAGGGCCCCCAAGAGACCCAGTACTTC.

This clone was seen a handful of times. The rearrangement links TRBV19 to TRBJ1-1; TRBD1 might be the D (5 bases). V shed 3 bases and J shed 4 bases, with 9 bases lying between them. Per the germline V gene, CDR1 is LNHDA and CDR2 is SQIVND (reference sequence). The CDR3 runs 13 residues. This CDR3 reads CASSMGGGTEAFF. CDR3 DNA sequence: TGTGCCAGTAGTATGGGGGGGGGCACTGAAGCTTTCTTT.

Details on this clone: Within the sample, other DNA sequences also encode this same CDR3. The chain carries TRBV7-8 and TRBJ1-1; D gene unclear. Germline assignment: CDR1 SGHVS and CDR2 FQNEAQ. V was cut by 2 bases and J by 2 bases, with 6 bases left in between. The CDR3 runs 13 residues. CDR3 loop: CASSLSVNTEAFF. The CDR3, as DNA: TGTGCCAGCAGCTTATCGGTTAACACTGAAGCTTTCTTT.

This clone appeared a few times. This chain's CDR3 is CASTGGNSGNTIYF. The CDR3 bases are TGTGCCAGCACGGGGGGAAACTCTGGAAACACCATATATTTT. The rearrangement joins TRBV6-5 to TRBJ1-3; a weak D match, TRBD1 (5 bases). Trimming took 7 bases from V and 0 from J, leaving 10 bases between them. The CDR3 runs to 14 residues. Germline CDR1 is MNHEY and CDR2 is SVGAGI.

This clone was detected only a few times. The chain employs TRBV19 and TRBJ1-2; D gene uncertain. The germline V gene encodes CDR1 LNHDA and CDR2 SQIVND (reference sequence). V lost 5 bases and J 5 bases, leaving 12 bases between the germline ends. The CDR3 has 13 amino acids. CDR3 loop: CASSAGREYGYTF. For the CDR3, the DNA is TGTGCCAGTAGTGCTGGACGGGAATATGGCTACACCTTC.

CDR3 DNA: TGTGCCAGCAGCTTGGGGCTAGCGGAAACCTACAATGAGCAGTTCTTC. Translating gives CASSLGLAETYNEQFF. The rearrangement joins TRBV5-6 to TRBJ2-1; 7 bases map to TRBD2. Trimming cost V 0 bases and J 2 bases; bases outside gene matches: 5. The germline V gene encodes CDR1 SGHDT and CDR2 YYEEEE. This CDR3 spans 16 amino acids.

The table lists this clone with a count of one. The chain is built from TRBV29-1 and TRBJ1-1; 9 positions match TRBD1. Trimming took 7 bases from V and 1 from J; bases not matched to a gene: 4. This CDR3 spans 13 amino acids. The germline V gene encodes CDR1 SQVTM and CDR2 ANQGSEA. CDR3 in amino acids: CSAGQGPNTEAFF. In DNA, the CDR3 is TGCAGCGCGGGACAGGGACCGAACACTGAAGCTTTCTTT.

The chain employs TRBV6-4 and TRBJ2-3; 7 bases agree with TRBD2. The CDR3 length is 15 residues. Losses at the gene ends were 1 base for V and 1 base for J; bases not matched to a gene: 2. The germline gives CDR1 MRHNA, CDR2 SNTAGT. The CDR3 sequence is CASSDWLAGTDTQYF. CDR3 bases: TGTGCCAGCAGTGACTGGCTAGCGGGCACAGATACGCAGTATTTT.

The V gene is TRBV3-1 (or the pseudogene TRBV3-2), the J gene TRBJ1-2, with TRBD1 identical over 8 bases. Trimming at V came to 4 bases and at J to 5 bases, leaving 0 bases not matched to a gene. The CDR3 consists of 12 residues. CDR1 and CDR2 from the germline V gene are LGHDT and YNNKEL (reference sequence). CDR3 nucleotides: TGTGCCAGCAGCCGACAGGGGTATGGCTACACCTTC. This sequence encodes CASSRQGYGYTF.

The J gene is TRBJ1-2, the V gene TRBV27; the D gene is possibly TRBD1 (5 bases). CDR1 is MNHEY and CDR2 is SMNVEV in the germline V gene (reference sequence). The CDR3 extends over 15 amino acids. Trimming took 0 bases from V and 6 from J, leaving 14 bases between them. CDR3 sequence reads: CASSLSRQGYDGYTF. The CDR3 region has the DNA TGTGCCAGCAGTTTATCGAGGCAGGGCTACGATGGCTACACCTTC.

The genes are TRBV29-1 and TRBJ2-2; TRBD2 matches 12 bases. V lost 6 bases to trimming and J lost 4 bases; unmatched junction nucleotides: 6. This CDR3 region has 15 residues. Germline V CDR1 and CDR2: SQVTM, ANQGSEA. As DNA, the CDR3 is TGCAGCGTCCCCCTAGCGGGGGGGCTCACCGGGGAGCTGTTTTTT. The encoded protein is CSVPLAGGLTGELFF.

This clone was observed a handful of times. The V call is TRBV6-5, the J call TRBJ1-2, with 11 bases aligning to TRBD1. The CDR3 consists of 14 residues. The V segment lost 6 bases and the J segment 3 bases; nucleotides outside the gene matches: 3. Germline CDR1 is MNHEY and CDR2 is SVGAGI. The chain's CDR3 is CASRGTGGYYGYTF. The DNA for the CDR3 is TGTGCCAGCAGAGGGACAGGGGGTTACTATGGCTACACCTTC.

The J gene is TRBJ1-5, the V gene TRBV2; D remains unclear. CDR1 is SNHLY and CDR2 is FYNNEI in the germline V gene. CDR3 length: 14 amino acids. V lost 2 bases and J 5 bases, leaving 10 bases between the germline ends. In DNA, the CDR3 is TGTGCCAGCAGTGAATCCGCCGAGTATCAGCCCCAGCATTTT. It is translated as CASSESAEYQPQHF.

The chain employs TRBV24-1 and TRBJ2-5; TRBD1 might be the D (6 bases). The CDR3 runs 15 residues. Per germline, CDR1 KGHDR and CDR2 SFDVKD. The V and J ends lost 4 bases and 4 bases respectively, with 15 bases between them. The chain's CDR3 is CATSEQQGAPETQYF. CDR3 DNA sequence: TGTGCCACCAGTGAACAACAGGGAGCCCCAGAGACCCAGTACTTC.

The rearrangement uses TRBV18 and TRBJ1-1, with a tentative D call TRBD1 (6 bases). This CDR3 spans 15 amino acids. Between the trimmed V and J ends, which lost 1 base and 5 bases, there was a span of 14 bases. In germline, CDR1 is KGHSH, CDR2 LQKENI. The CDR3 loop reads CASSPLGQGNTEAFF. CDR3 DNA: TGTGCCAGCTCACCACTCGGGCAGGGGAATACTGAAGCTTTCTTT.

This clone came up once. Other DNA sequences of this sample code for an identical CDR3. V gene TRBV30 combines with J gene TRBJ1-5, with 8 bases aligning to TRBD1. The CDR3 spans 13 residues. Germline V gene data show CDR1 as GTSNPN and CDR2 as SVGIG (reference sequence). With 2 bases clipped from V and 5 bases from J, the junction kept 2 bases outside the gene matches. CDR3 DNA sequence: TGTGCCTGGAGTCCACAGGGGGATCAGCCCCAGCATTTT. This gives the protein CAWSPQGDQPQHF.

This chain uses TRBV5-1 with TRBJ1-1, with a tentative D call TRBD1 (5 bases). CDR1 SGHRS and CDR2 YFSETQ come from the germline V gene. V was pared by 4 bases and J by 6 bases, with 16 bases between. The CDR3 length is 14 residues. Written as DNA, the CDR3 is TGCGCCAGCAGCCCAGGAAGTGACAGCGCTGAAGCTTTCTTT. This gives the protein CASSPGSDSAEAFF.

J is TRBJ2-5 and V is TRBV25-1, with 10 bases lining up with TRBD2. Looked up from germline, CDR1 is MGHDK and CDR2 is SYGVNS. Germline trimming cut 6 bases from V and 2 bases from J; bases unmatched to any gene: 3. The CDR3 contains 14 residues. DNA for the CDR3: TGTGCCAGCAGATTAGCGGGGGGACAAGAGACCCAGTACTTC. Residues: CASRLAGGQETQYF.

The chain joins TRBV3-1 (or the pseudogene TRBV3-2) to TRBJ2-1, with TRBD1 matching 7 bases. Trimming removed 0 bases from V and 8 bases from J; junction bases left unmatched: 1. Germline V gives CDR1 LGHDT, CDR2 YNNKEL (reference sequence). This CDR3 has 13 residues. CDR3 loop: CASSQDRGHEQFF. The DNA for the CDR3 is TGTGCCAGCAGCCAAGATAGGGGGCATGAGCAGTTCTTC.

This chain links TRBV5-1 with TRBJ2-5; tentative D call: TRBD1 (5 bases). V lost 0 bases and J lost 5, with 11 bases in between. The CDR3 loop spans 14 amino acids. Per the germline V gene, CDR1 is SGHRS and CDR2 is YFSETQ. CDR3 amino acids: CASSLDFNRETQYF. CDR3 DNA sequence: TGCGCCAGCAGCTTGGACTTTAACAGGGAGACCCAGTACTTC.

The chain carries TRBV4-1 and TRBJ1-3, with D unresolved. Per the germline V gene, CDR1 is MGHRA and CDR2 is YSYEKL. Trimming pared 0 bases from V and 2 bases from J, leaving 5 bases between. There are 14 residues in the CDR3. The CDR3 DNA is TGCGCCAGCAGCCAAGAGCCAGCTGGAAACACCATATATTTT. This translates into CASSQEPAGNTIYF.

The chain is built from TRBV7-2 and TRBJ2-5, with 8 positions matching TRBD1. This CDR3 has 16 amino acids. Germline-derived CDR1 and CDR2 are SGHTA and FQGNSA. The J segment lost 2 bases and the V segment lost 3 bases, leaving 8 bases of the junction unmatched. CDR3 region: CASSFLTGAGQETQYF. The CDR3 DNA sequence: TGTGCCAGCAGCTTCCTGACAGGGGCAGGGCAAGAGACCCAGTACTTC.

This clone was observed a single time. The CDR3: CASSPIAGGPGTDTQYF. For the CDR3, the DNA is TGTGCCAGCAGCCCAATAGCGGGGGGGCCCGGCACAGATACGCAGTATTTT. This chain links TRBV9 with TRBJ2-3; TRBD2 aligns across 11 bases. Germline CDR1 SGDLS, CDR2 YYNGEE. This CDR3 is 17 amino acids long. V was pared by 4 bases and J by 1 base, with 8 bases of the junction left unmatched.